One sample yielded the 3 T cell receptor beta chains listed below, sequenced in a study of OX40 agonist ivuxolimab in advanced cancers. Some clones are missing from TCRdb's copy, which holds only in-frame ones; the method was immunoSEQ multiplex PCR. The sample shows tens of thousands of clones, around 92% of them seen only once. The source material was CD4+ or CD8+ T cells sorted from blood, sampled in a trial of the OX40 agonist ivuxolimab. The receptors were sampled from an adult with an advanced solid tumor such as melanoma, head and neck, liver or kidney cancer.

This clone came up once. The chain links TRBV2 to TRBJ2-7; perhaps TRBD1 as D (6 bases). CDR1 is SNHLY and CDR2 is FYNNEI in the germline V gene. The CDR3 has 14 amino acids. V lost 5 bases to trimming and J lost 2 bases, with 13 bases between them. The CDR3 coding sequence is TGTGCCAGCAGTAACACAGGGATTACCTACGAGCAGTACTTC. This codes for CASSNTGITYEQYF.

This sequence joins TRBV28 and TRBJ2-7; D may be TRBD2 (6 bases). The length of the CDR3 is 17 residues. CDR1 and CDR2 from the germline V gene are MDHEN and SYDVKM. The V and J ends lost 4 bases and 6 bases respectively, with 25 bases between them. The CDR3 nucleotides read TGTGCCAGCAGTTCGCACACCTCCGGGACTCTTAAGGGCGAGCAGTACTTC. Amino acids: CASSSHTSGTLKGEQYF.

J is TRBJ2-5 and V is TRBV6-5; 9 nucleotides line up with TRBD1. The CDR3 has 15 amino acids. The J segment lost 4 bases and the V segment lost 0 bases, leaving 3 bases of the junction unmatched. Germline CDR1 reads MNHEY; CDR2 reads SVGAGI. The CDR3 DNA reads TGTGCCAGCAGTTACTCGATGACAGGGGGAGAGACCCAGTACTTC. Its translation: CASSYSMTGGETQYF.